This T cell receptor (beta chain) stems from a study of T cells of healthy individuals. V was clipped by 5 bases and J by 3 bases; unmatched bases: 5. Germline values: CDR1 SEHNR, CDR2 FQNEAQ (reference sequence). The CDR3 is 14 amino acids. TCRdb re-called the 5' RACE reads through MiXCR, storing one row per CDR3 protein. The sample shows more than 85,000 distinct CDR3 sequences, under 20% of them seen only once. The chain employs TRBV7-9 and TRBJ2-7; TRBD1 matches 9 bases. This clonotype was sampled from a human donor in good health. The CDR3 coding sequence is TGTGCCAGCAGCGACCGGGACAGGGTCTACGAGCAGTACTTC. As protein: CASSDRDRVYEQYF. The full variable domain, its missing parts supplied by reference TRBV7-9 and TRBJ2-7, is DTGVSQNPRHKITKRGQNVTFRCDPISEHNRLYWYRQTLGQGPEFLTYFQNEAQLEKSRLLSDRFSAERPKGSFSTLEIQRTEQGDSAMYLCASSDRDRVYEQYFGPGTRLTVT.